Below are 15 T cell receptor beta chains sequenced from a single sample in a study of cytomegalovirus exposure and HLA in healthy donors. Primers included in the PCR were 60 Vbeta and 13 Jbeta primers. The protocol was immunoSEQ multiplex PCR, while the TCRdb copy is restricted to in-frame clones and leaves out a portion. Among fewer than 200,000 clones listed, 75% to 85% were seen once. Sequencing was performed on PBMCs. The source of these receptors is a man between 50 and 59 years old in good health and CMV-seropositive.

This clone was seen only once. This sample also contains other DNA sequences that code for the same CDR3. The chain employs TRBV25-1 and TRBJ2-1; TRBD2 matches at 10 bases. The CDR3 is 15 residues long. Unmatched junction bases numbered 5, after V lost 4 bases and J lost 5 bases. Germline loops: CDR1 MGHDK, CDR2 SYGVNS. In DNA form, the CDR3 reads TGTGCCAGCAGTGGCTGGACTAGCGGTAACAATGAGCAGTTCTTC. It codes for CASSGWTSGNNEQFF.

This rearrangement joins TRBV27 to TRBJ1-1, with 9 bases matching TRBD1. Germline-derived CDR1 and CDR2 are MNHEY and SMNVEV (reference sequence). The V and J ends lost 10 bases and 2 bases, in that order; junction bases with no gene match: 11. The CDR3 is 15 amino acids. The CDR3 loop reads CATKDRGGRNTEAFF. CDR3 nucleotide sequence: TGTGCCACCAAAGACAGGGGGGGTAGAAACACTGAAGCTTTCTTT.

The chain recombines TRBV28 with TRBJ2-1; 7 nucleotides agree with TRBD1. The junction had 13 bases not matched to a gene; V was cut back by 7 bases and J by 7 bases. Germline V gene data show CDR1 as MDHEN and CDR2 as SYDVKM. The CDR3 loop spans 15 amino acids. CDR3 bases: TGTGCCAGCACCGATTCGACAGGGTTTTTGAATGAGCAGTTCTTC. Its translation is CASTDSTGFLNEQFF.

This sequence joins TRBV30 and TRBJ2-7, with TRBD1 matching 7 bases. The CDR3 totals 13 residues. The V segment lost 4 bases and the J segment 5 bases; nucleotides outside the gene matches: 8. CDR1 GTSNPN and CDR2 SVGIG come from the germline V gene (reference sequence). The CDR3 here is CAWNHRGVDEQYF. In DNA form, the CDR3 reads TGTGCCTGGAACCACAGGGGAGTTGACGAGCAGTACTTC. Looking up the rest from reference TRBV30 and TRBJ2-7 gives the full variable domain: SQTIHQWPATLVQPVGSPLSLECTVEGTSNPNLYWYRQAAGRGLQLLFYSVGIGQISSEVPQNLSASRPQDRQFILSSKKLLLSDSGFYLCAWNHRGVDEQYFGPGTRLTVT.

This chain links TRBV7-9 with TRBJ1-5, with D hard to call. The germline V gene encodes CDR1 SEHNR and CDR2 FQNEAQ (reference sequence). The ends were cut back, 1 base at V and 6 bases at J, with 10 bases in the middle. This CDR3 comprises 14 residues. The CDR3 sequence is CASSLGGEGQPQHF. CDR3 bases: TGTGCCAGCAGCTTAGGTGGGGAGGGTCAGCCCCAGCATTTT. The variable domain in full, completed from reference TRBV7-9 and TRBJ1-5, reads DTGVSQNPRHKITKRGQNVTFRCDPISEHNRLYWYRQTLGQGPEFLTYFQNEAQLEKSRLLSDRFSAERPKGSFSTLEIQRTEQGDSAMYLCASSLGGEGQPQHFGDGTRLSIL.

The V and J genes are TRBV7-2 and TRBJ1-4; D unresolved. Germline CDR1 is SGHTA and CDR2 is FQGNSA. The length of the CDR3 is 15 residues. V was trimmed by 2 bases and J by 3 bases, leaving 10 bases between them. This chain's CDR3 is CASSLFPEANEKLFF. The CDR3 DNA sequence: TGTGCCAGCAGCTTATTCCCAGAGGCTAATGAAAAACTGTTTTTT.

In this sample, this clone turned up once. The gene calls are TRBV4-1 and TRBJ1-5; D uncertain. Trimming cost V 4 bases and J 8 bases, with 12 bases left between them. Germline CDR1 reads MGHRA; CDR2 reads YSYEKL. CDR3 length: 13 amino acids. CDR3 DNA: TGCGCCAGCAGCCGGACTGGAGATAAGCCCCAGCATTTT. Residues: CASSRTGDKPQHF.

This chain uses TRBV7-9 with TRBJ2-1; 12 nucleotides align to TRBD2. The CDR3 length is 18 residues. After removal of 5 bases from V and 1 base from J, the junction contained 9 bases not matched to a gene. CDR1 and CDR2 from the germline V gene are SEHNR and FQNEAQ (reference sequence). CDR3 sequence (DNA): TGTGCCAGCAGCCCACCGACTAGCGGGAGCCCTTCCTACAATGAGCAGTTCTTC. This gives the protein CASSPPTSGSPSYNEQFF. Supplemented by reference TRBV7-9 and TRBJ2-1, the full variable domain reads DTGVSQNPRHKITKRGQNVTFRCDPISEHNRLYWYRQTLGQGPEFLTYFQNEAQLEKSRLLSDRFSAERPKGSFSTLEIQRTEQGDSAMYLCASSPPTSGSPSYNEQFFGPGTRLTVL.

The chain carries TRBV28 and TRBJ1-5; TRBD1 matches at 7 bases. CDR1 and CDR2 (germline): MDHEN, SYDVKM. This CDR3 has 14 residues. Trimming cost V 5 bases and J 1 base; bases outside gene matches: 2. The CDR3 DNA sequence: TGTGCCAGCAGTATACAGGGGAGCAATCAGCCCCAGCATTTT. Its translation: CASSIQGSNQPQHF.

This rearrangement joins TRBV20-1 to TRBJ1-2; the D is unclear. CDR1 is DFQATT, CDR2 SNEGSKA, per germline (reference sequence). The CDR3 length is 11 residues. V was pared by 3 bases and J by 4 bases, with 6 bases between. CDR3 protein: CSASPSYGYTF. The CDR3 DNA is TGCAGTGCTAGTCCCAGCTATGGCTACACCTTC.

The chain employs TRBV28 and TRBJ2-7; a weak D match, TRBD2 (5 bases). The V end lost 1 base, the J end lost 2 bases, and 9 bases lay between the germline ends. Germline loops: CDR1 MDHEN, CDR2 SYDVKM. The CDR3 has 14 residues. CDR3 sequence (DNA): TGTGCCAGCAGTTTATTCGGGGAAGCCTACGAGCAGTACTTC. This translates into CASSLFGEAYEQYF.

The chain links TRBV7-9 to TRBJ1-4; tentative D call: TRBD1 (6 bases). V gave up 3 bases and J gave up 1 base, with 12 bases separating them. The V gene's germline CDR1 is SEHNR and CDR2 FQNEAQ (reference sequence). This CDR3 is built from 16 residues. The DNA of the CDR3 is TGTGCCAGCAGCTTTCGACCAGGGGAAACTAATGAAAAACTGTTTTTT. Translated, it gives CASSFRPGETNEKLFF.

V and J are TRBV7-2 and TRBJ1-3, with TRBD1 matching 9 bases. V shed 1 base and J 2 bases; nucleotides not matched to a gene: 6. CDR1 and CDR2 (germline): SGHTA, FQGNSA. This CDR3 has 17 amino acids. This chain's CDR3 is CASSLVGTGLTGNTIYF. Here the CDR3 DNA reads TGTGCCAGCAGCTTAGTGGGGACAGGGCTTACTGGAAACACCATATATTTT.

The chain's CDR3 is CASSTVALGQGEGYGYTF. The CDR3 DNA reads as TGTGCCAGTAGTACTGTGGCCCTCGGACAGGGAGAAGGCTATGGCTACACCTTC. The chain recombines TRBV19 with TRBJ1-2; TRBD1 matches 8 bases. This CDR3 region has 18 residues. CDR1 LNHDA and CDR2 SQIVND come from the germline V gene (reference sequence). With 4 bases clipped from V and 4 bases from J, the junction kept 17 bases outside the gene matches.

The chain recombines TRBV25-1 with TRBJ2-1; 7 bases map to TRBD2. V gave up 5 bases and J gave up 15 bases; unmatched junction bases: 10. The germline V gene has CDR1 MGHDK and CDR2 SYGVNS. The CDR3 covers 12 residues. In nucleotides, the CDR3 is TGTGCCAGCAGTAGAGGCGGGAGATTTCTGTTCTTC. Its translation is CASSRGGRFLFF.